The T cell receptor beta chain under discussion was sequenced for a study of sequential checkpoint blockade in melanoma. Study details: First-line arms were nivolumab then ipilimumab, or the reverse, randomized 1:1.

Clones were sequenced by immunoSEQ multiplex PCR, and TCRdb holds only the in-frame ones, with some missing. The repertoire consists of 18,000 or so clones, with approximately 74% occurring once and the leading ten covering 34%. Treatment indicated: randomized to nivolumab then ipilimumab (arm A) or the reverse (arm B). None of the patients previously received DNA-damaging chemotherapy. Live CD3+CD8+ CD19− CD56− cells were sorted from PBMCs. In germline, CDR1 is SGHNT, CDR2 YYREEE (reference sequence). This CDR3 spans 13 amino acids. Trimming left V 3 bases short and J 7 bases short, with 13 bases between.

Material: CD8+ T cells sorted from blood (inferred from file names), obtained from a patient given nivolumab and ipilimumab in sequence. This clonotype was obtained from a human donor with melanoma. The chain joins TRBV5-4 to TRBJ2-5; maybe TRBD1 (5 bases). The CDR3 DNA sequence: TGTGCCAGCAGCTCCTCTTTAACAGGGACCCAGTACTTC. Protein product: CASSSSLTGTQYF.